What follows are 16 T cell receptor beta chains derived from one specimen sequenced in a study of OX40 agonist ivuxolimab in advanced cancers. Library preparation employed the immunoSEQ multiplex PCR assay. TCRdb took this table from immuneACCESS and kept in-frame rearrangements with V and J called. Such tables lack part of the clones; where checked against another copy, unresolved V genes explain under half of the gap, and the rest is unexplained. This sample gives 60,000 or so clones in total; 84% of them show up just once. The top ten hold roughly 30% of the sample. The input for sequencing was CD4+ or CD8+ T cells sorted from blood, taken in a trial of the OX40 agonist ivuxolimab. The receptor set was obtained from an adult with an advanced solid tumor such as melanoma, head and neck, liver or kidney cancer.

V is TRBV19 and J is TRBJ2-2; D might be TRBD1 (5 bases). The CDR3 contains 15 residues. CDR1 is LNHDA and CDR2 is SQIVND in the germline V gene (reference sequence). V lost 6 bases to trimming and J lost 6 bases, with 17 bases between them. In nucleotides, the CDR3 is TGTGCCAGTAGATCGGCAGGGCTTATCGCCGGGGAGCTGTTTTTT. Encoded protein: CASRSAGLIAGELFF.

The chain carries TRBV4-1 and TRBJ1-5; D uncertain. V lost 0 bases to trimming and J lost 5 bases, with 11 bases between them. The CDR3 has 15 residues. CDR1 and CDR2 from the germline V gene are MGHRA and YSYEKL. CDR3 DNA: TGCGCCAGCAGCCAAGATGTACGGCCCCATCAGCCCCAGCATTTT. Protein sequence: CASSQDVRPHQPQHF.

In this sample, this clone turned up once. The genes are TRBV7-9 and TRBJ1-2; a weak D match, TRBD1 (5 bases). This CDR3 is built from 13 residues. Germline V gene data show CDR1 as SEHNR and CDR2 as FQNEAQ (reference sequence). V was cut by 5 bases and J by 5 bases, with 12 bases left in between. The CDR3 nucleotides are TGTGCCAGCAGCGATTGGGGGAGTTATGGCTACACCTTC. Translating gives CASSDWGSYGYTF. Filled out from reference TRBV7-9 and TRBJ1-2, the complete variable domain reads DTGVSQNPRHKITKRGQNVTFRCDPISEHNRLYWYRQTLGQGPEFLTYFQNEAQLEKSRLLSDRFSAERPKGSFSTLEIQRTEQGDSAMYLCASSDWGSYGYTFGSGTRLTVV.

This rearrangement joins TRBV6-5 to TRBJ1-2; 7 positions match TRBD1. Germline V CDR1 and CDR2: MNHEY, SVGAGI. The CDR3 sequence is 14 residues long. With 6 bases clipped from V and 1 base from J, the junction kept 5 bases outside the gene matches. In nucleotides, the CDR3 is TGTGCCAGCAGCGCAGACAGGGATAACTATGGCTACACCTTC. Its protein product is CASSADRDNYGYTF.

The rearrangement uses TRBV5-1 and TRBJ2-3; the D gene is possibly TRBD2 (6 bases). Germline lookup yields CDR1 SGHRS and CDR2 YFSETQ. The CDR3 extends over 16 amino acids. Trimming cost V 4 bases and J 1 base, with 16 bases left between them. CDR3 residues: CASSSRGGTGTDTQYF. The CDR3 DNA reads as TGCGCCAGCAGCAGTCGGGGAGGAACAGGCACAGATACGCAGTATTTT.

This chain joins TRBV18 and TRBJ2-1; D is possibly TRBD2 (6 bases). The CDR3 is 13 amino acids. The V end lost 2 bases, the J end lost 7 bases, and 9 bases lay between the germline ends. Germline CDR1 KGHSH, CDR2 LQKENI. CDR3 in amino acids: CASSPTRENEQFF. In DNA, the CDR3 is TGTGCCAGCTCACCAACCCGGGAGAATGAGCAGTTCTTC.

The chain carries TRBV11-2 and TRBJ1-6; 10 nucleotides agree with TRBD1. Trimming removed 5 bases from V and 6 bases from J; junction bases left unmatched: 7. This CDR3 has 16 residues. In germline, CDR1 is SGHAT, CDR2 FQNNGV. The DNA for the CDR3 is TGTGCCAGCAGCCTAGCCGGGACAGGGGCTAATTCACCCCTCCACTTT. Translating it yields CASSLAGTGANSPLHF.

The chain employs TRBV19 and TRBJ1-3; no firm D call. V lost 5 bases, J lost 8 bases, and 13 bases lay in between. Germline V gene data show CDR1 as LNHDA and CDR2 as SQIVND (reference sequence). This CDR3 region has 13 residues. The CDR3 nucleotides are TGTGCCAGTAGTGCTACCCTTGAAGACACCATATATTTT. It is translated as CASSATLEDTIYF.

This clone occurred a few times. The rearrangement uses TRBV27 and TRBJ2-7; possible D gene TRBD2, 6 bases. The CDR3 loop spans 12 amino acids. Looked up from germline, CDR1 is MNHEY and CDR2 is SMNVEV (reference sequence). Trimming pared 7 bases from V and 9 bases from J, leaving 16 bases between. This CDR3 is CASTTWASVQYF. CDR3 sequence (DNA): TGTGCCAGCACTACTTGGGCTAGCGTGCAGTACTTC.

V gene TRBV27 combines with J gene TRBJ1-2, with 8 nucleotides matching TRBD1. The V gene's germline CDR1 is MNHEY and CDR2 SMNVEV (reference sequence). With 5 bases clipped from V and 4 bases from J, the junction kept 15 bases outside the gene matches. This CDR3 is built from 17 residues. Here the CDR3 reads CASSPRTSGGASYGYTF. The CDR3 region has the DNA TGTGCCAGCAGTCCCCGAACCTCAGGGGGCGCTTCCTATGGCTACACCTTC.

DNA for the CDR3: TGTGCCAGCAGTGAGTTGAGGGATCCTAACTATGGCTACACCTTC. Translation: CASSELRDPNYGYTF. This chain uses TRBV25-1 with TRBJ1-2; D uncertain. This CDR3 is 15 amino acids long. The germline V gene encodes CDR1 MGHDK and CDR2 SYGVNS. V lost 3 bases to trimming and J lost 0 bases, with 11 bases between them.

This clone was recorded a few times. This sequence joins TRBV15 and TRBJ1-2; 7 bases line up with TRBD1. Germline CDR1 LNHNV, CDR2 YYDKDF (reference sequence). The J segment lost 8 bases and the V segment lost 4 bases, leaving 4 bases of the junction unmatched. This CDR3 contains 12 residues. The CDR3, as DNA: TGTGCCACCAGCACGACAGGGCCCGGCTACACCTTC. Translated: CATSTTGPGYTF. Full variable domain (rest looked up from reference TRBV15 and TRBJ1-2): DAMVIQNPRYQVTQFGKPVTLSCSQTLNHNVMYWYQQKSSQAPKLLFHYYDKDFNNEADTPDNFQSRRPNTSFCFLDIRSPGLGDTAMYLCATSTTGPGYTFGSGTRLTVV.

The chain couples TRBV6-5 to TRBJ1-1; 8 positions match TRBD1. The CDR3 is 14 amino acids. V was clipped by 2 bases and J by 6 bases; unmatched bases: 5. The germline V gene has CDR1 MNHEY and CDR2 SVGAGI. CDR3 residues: CASSYGQGVSEAFF. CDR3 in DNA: TGTGCCAGCAGTTACGGACAGGGCGTCTCTGAAGCTTTCTTT.

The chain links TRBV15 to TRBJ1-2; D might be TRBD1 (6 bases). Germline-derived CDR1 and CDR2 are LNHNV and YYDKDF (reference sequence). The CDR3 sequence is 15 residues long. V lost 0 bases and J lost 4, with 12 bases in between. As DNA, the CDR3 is TGTGCCACCAGCAGAGAAGCGGGGGCCTCCTATGGCTACACCTTC. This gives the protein CATSREAGASYGYTF.

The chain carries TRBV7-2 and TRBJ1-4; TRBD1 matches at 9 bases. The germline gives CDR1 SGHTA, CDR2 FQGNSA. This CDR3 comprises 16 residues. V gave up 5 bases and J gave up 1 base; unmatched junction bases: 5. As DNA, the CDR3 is TGTGCCAGCAGCCAACAGGGGGCGGGAACTAATGAAAAACTGTTTTTT. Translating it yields CASSQQGAGTNEKLFF.

The CDR3 nucleotides are TGTGCCAGCAGCTTGGTCTACGGTTCTAATGAAAAACTGTTTTTT. Its translation is CASSLVYGSNEKLFF. The gene calls are TRBV5-5 and TRBJ1-4; D is ambiguous. This CDR3 comprises 15 residues. The V end lost 0 bases, the J end lost 3 bases, and 9 bases lay between the germline ends. From germline, CDR1 is SGHKS and CDR2 YYEKEE (reference sequence).